Given below is one T cell receptor beta chain in context. Its cognate antigen has yet to be identified. There are no base qualities to consult, and no much larger clone falls within one base. Library method: 5' RACE. These reads were obtained on an Illumina HiSeq 2500. A second roughly 6 to 12 cycle PCR used a sample-barcoded 5' primer and a J-beta primer mix. A unique molecular identifier was introduced onto each TCR beta cDNA molecule by a template-switch 5' adaptor carrying 12 random nucleotides. Each sample yielded at least 3 million CDR3-containing paired-end reads. All of the RNA was converted into first-strand cDNA using the Mint cDNA synthesis kit, with a TRBC-specific oligonucleotide serving as the primer. After uracil-DNA glycosylase treatment, a first 18-cycle PCR used universal primers M1SS and BC2_uni_R on all cDNA. The paper's data handling went like this. For normalization, 1 million high-quality reads, each with a distinct molecular identifier, were randomly selected from each sample. Instead of being binned into consensus sequences, reads that shared molecular identifiers were thrown out. MiTCR, set to a Q25 quality threshold and the strictest error-elimination algorithm, was used for CDR3 identification, clonotype clustering and error correction. A nonparametric unseen species model using Euler transformation provided a lower-bound estimate of total TCR beta diversity. In TCRdb, the public reads were trimmed at Q25 with fastp and aligned with MiXCR, with productive beta chains retained. When rows share a CDR3 protein, they turn into one entry using the most common DNA and genes. TCRdb's processing, not the authors', yielded these V and J calls. The sample table contains more than 1,000,000 distinct CDR3 sequences; only one count was recorded for about 23% of them. The top ten constitute around 0.7% of the sample.

This sample stems from a study of blood T cells in healthy people across ages (dated by TCRdb to 2015 to 2017). Background for the entire study: In model experiments, template switching captured about one uniquely barcoded TCR beta cDNA molecule for every two T cells. To track age-related changes in TCR beta repertoire diversity, the study relied on deep sequencing normalized with unique cDNA molecular identifiers. Four age groups were formed from the donors: young (average 16 years), middle-aged (approximately 39), aged (about 62) and long-lived (approximately 80). The study analyzed two additional independent replicas of 1 million unique cDNA reads from the same blood draw for two donors, one aged 18 to 30 and one aged 80 or older. The full study reports these points: There was a strong correlation between observed TCR beta diversity and the percentage of naive T cells measured by flow cytometry. Since profiling was done on bulk unsorted PBMCs, naive and antigen-experienced compartments could not be conclusively compared. Compared with the aged group, more naive CD4+ T cells, fewer expanded clones and increased TCR diversity were shown by the long-lived group, suggesting age selection. Observed TCR beta diversity per million T cells fell roughly linearly with age, and a significant reduction was already apparent by age roughly 40. Total diversity estimates from one million sequenced T cells were considered lower bounds and underestimates. Because donor CMV infection status was unknown, age-related changes in expanded clonotypes were potentially confounded.

The approximately 39 donors, aged roughly 6 to 100 years, were systemically healthy Caucasian individuals from Russia. Approximately 9 milliliters of peripheral blood were collected from each donor into EDTA-treated Vacutainer tubes. Ficoll-Paque density-gradient centrifugation was used to isolate PBMCs, with at least 6.5 million obtained per sample. Total RNA was extracted from PBMCs with Trizol reagent, with at least 6 micrograms obtained per sample. Naive CD45RAhigh/CD27high T cell percentages were measured by flow cytometry on a PBMC aliquot from every donor. Trimming at the junction amounts to 0 bases on V and 0 bases on J, and the germline ends lie 12 bases apart. Including cysteine and phenylalanine, the CDR3 has 17 amino acids. Of all the DNA, just the CDR3 is kept, 51 bases in frame from base 1. CDR1 is given as LGHNA and CDR2 as YSLEER, both from the germline V gene. The same sample was also used in a study of T cells of mothers and their children. As that second study puts it: Nine systemically healthy Caucasian individuals, comprising three mothers and their six children, were included as donors. cDNA synthesis used all of the extracted RNA, with around 1.4 ug of RNA in each 15 ul reaction. In the second PCR, sample barcodes and 2-4 random nucleotides were introduced via the M1S primer. More than 8 million TCR beta CDR3 reads were obtained from each mother, and millions of reads were obtained from each child. Thymic selection similarly shapes TCR recombination output in related and unrelated pairs, with minor effect from inherited differences. Normalized repertoire overlap was always slightly but never significantly higher in related than unrelated mother-child pairs. No persistent microchimeric T cell clones were found, with a detection sensitivity of roughly 92 clones per million clonotypes. In the study, deep NGS was used to compare the TCR beta repertoires of mothers and children, and features distinguishing related mother-child pairs from unrelated individuals were sought. On average, the children were around 11 +/- 4 years old, while the mothers were about 37 +/- 4 years old. After adapter ligation with NEBNext reagents, the libraries were sequenced on Illumina HiSeq 2000 with 100+100 nt paired-end reads. To prevent cross-contamination, the mother and child libraries were prepared a month apart and were sequenced in separate runs. Each donor had between about 450,000 and 2,300,000 distinct TCR beta clonotypes identified. Naive TCR beta clonotypes were estimated from low-frequency clonotypes matched to each donor's FACS-determined naive share, without sorting.

The sequence joins TRBV4-3 to TRBJ1-3; the D gene remains uncertain. Sequences were obtained from blood. The TCR originated in a girl aged 2 to 9 in good health. CDR3 region: CASSQEWQLSSGNTIYF. In nucleotides, the sequence is TGCGCCAGCAGCCAAGAATGGCAGCTCAGCTCTGGAAACACCATATATTTT.